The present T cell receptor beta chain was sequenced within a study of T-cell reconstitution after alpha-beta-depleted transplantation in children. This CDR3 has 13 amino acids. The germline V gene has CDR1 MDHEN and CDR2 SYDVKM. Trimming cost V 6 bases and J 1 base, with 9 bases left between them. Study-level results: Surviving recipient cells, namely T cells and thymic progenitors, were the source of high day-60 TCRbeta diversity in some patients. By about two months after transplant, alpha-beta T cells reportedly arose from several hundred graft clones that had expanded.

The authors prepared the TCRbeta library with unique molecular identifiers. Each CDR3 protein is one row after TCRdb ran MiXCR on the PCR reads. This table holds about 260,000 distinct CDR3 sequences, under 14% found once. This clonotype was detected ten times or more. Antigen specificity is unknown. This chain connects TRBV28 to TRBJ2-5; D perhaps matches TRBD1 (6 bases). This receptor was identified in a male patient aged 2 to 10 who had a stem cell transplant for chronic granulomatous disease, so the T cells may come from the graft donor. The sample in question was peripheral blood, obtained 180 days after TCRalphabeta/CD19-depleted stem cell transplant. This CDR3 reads CASRRQVQETQYF. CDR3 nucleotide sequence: TGTGCCAGCAGAAGACAGGTCCAAGAGACCCAGTACTTC.